This T cell receptor beta chain came from a study of read filtering for tumor transcriptome and immune sequencing. The overall study: Patients were approximately 17 male and about 14 female, mean age 65.9 years, range roughly 45 to 85. By R-ISS, stages I, II and III held 8, 16 and 7 patients. DNase treatment preceded whole-transcriptome library preparation. Regarding the study as a whole: IR-seq and RNA-seq agreed better without single-read clonotypes.

The library was built from roughly 400 ng RNA with molecular barcoded adaptors for alpha/delta and beta/gamma chains. In TCRdb, the reads were re-called with MiXCR into one record per CDR3 protein. Among about 130,000 distinct CDR3 sequences listed, 13% were seen once. The CDR3 extends over 15 amino acids. V shed 0 bases and J shed 6 bases, with 12 bases lying between them. Germline CDR1 is SGHRS and CDR2 is YFSETQ. At least ten counts were recorded for this clonotype. Its target is unknown. Sequenced: a population of CD138-negative cells sorted from bone marrow. The sequence derives from a donor older than 35 with multiple myeloma. The chain carries TRBV5-1 and TRBJ2-2; D gene unclear. CDR3 DNA: TGCGCCAGCAGCTTGGATGGCGAACGAGCCGGGGAGCTGTTTTTT. This translates into CASSLDGERAGELFF.